This TCR beta chain was recovered during a study of T cells in narcolepsy. Looking at the study overall: Donors had narcolepsy type 1 or type 2, or were healthy controls. Study results and limitations: Same-patient CSF and blood CD4+ T cell clonotypes included HCRT-specific and TRIB2-specific autoreactive ones.

Clones were sequenced by immunoSEQ multiplex PCR, and TCRdb holds only the in-frame ones, with some missing. Of fewer than 15,000 clones in the sample, less than 90% are singletons; the top ten hold approximately 1.6%. Worth noting for this clone: Its antigen is as yet unknown.

This CDR3 spans 14 amino acids. CDR1 SGHNT and CDR2 YYREEE come from the germline V gene (reference sequence). V shed 4 bases and J shed 7 bases, with 17 bases lying between them. V usage is TRBV5-4 and J usage is TRBJ1-2; tentative D call: TRBD1 (5 bases). This clonotype originated in a human donor with narcolepsy. Sequences were obtained from CD45RA- memory CD4+ T cells from PBMCs. The CDR3 coding sequence is TGTGCCAGCAGCCCGGGACTACTGGGATCTGGCTACACCTTC. It is translated as CASSPGLLGSGYTF.